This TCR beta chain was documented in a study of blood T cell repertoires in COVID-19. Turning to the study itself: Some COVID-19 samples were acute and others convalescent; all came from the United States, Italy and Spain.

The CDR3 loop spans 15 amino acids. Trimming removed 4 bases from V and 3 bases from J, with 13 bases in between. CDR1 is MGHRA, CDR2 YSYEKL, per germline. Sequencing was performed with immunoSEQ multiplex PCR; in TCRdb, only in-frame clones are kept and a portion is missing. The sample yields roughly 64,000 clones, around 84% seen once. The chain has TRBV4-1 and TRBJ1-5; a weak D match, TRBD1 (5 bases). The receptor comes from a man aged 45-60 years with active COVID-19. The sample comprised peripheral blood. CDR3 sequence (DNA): TGCGCCAGCAGCCCCACGGAGGGGAACAATCAGCCCCAGCATTTT. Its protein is CASSPTEGNNQPQHF.